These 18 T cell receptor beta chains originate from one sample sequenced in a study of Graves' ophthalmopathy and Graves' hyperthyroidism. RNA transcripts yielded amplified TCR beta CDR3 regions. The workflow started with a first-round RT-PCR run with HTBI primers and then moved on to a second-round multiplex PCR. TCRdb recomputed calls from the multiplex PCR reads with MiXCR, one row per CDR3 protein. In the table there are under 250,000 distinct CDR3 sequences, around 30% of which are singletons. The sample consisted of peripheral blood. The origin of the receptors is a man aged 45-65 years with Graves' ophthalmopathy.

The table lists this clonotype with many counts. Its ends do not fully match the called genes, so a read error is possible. The CDR3 here is CASSLSTGQGTQYF. CDR3 nucleotide sequence: TGTGCCAGCAGTTTATCGACGGGACAAGGGACCCAGTACTTC. This rearrangement joins TRBV28 to TRBJ2-5, with D possibly being TRBD1 (6 bases). Germline-derived CDR1 and CDR2 are MDHEN and SYDVKM. This CDR3 has 14 residues.

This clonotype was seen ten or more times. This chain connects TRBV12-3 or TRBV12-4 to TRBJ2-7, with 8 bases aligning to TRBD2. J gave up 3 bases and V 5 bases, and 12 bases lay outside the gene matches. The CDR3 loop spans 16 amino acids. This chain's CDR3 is CASSPGLVGASYEQYF. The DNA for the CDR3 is TGTGCCAGCAGTCCGGGACTAGTGGGAGCCAGCTACGAGCAGTACTTC.

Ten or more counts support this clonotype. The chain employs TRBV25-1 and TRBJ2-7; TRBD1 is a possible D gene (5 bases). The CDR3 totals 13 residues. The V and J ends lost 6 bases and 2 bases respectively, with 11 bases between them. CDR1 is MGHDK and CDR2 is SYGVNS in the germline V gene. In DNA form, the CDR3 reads TGTGCCAGCAGCCCCGACAGTACCTACGAGCAGTACTTC. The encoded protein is CASSPDSTYEQYF.

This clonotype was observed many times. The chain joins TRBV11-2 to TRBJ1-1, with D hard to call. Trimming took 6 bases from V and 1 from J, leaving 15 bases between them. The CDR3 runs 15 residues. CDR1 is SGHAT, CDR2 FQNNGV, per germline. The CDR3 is CASREMDARNTEAFF. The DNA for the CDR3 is TGTGCCAGCAGGGAGATGGACGCTAGGAACACTGAAGCTTTCTTT.

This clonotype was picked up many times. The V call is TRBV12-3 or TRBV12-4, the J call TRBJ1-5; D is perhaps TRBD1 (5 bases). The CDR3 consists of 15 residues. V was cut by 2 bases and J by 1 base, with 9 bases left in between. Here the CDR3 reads CASSLRGQSNQPQHF. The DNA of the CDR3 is TGTGCCAGCAGTTTAAGGGGCCAAAGCAATCAGCCCCAGCATTTT.

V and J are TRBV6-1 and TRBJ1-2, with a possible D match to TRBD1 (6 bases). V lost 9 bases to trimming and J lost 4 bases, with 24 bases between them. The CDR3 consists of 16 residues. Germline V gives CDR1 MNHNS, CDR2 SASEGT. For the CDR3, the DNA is TGTGCCAGTAGCAGGGGTCAGGGGCCTTACCTCTATGGCTACACCTTC. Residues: CASSRGQGPYLYGYTF.

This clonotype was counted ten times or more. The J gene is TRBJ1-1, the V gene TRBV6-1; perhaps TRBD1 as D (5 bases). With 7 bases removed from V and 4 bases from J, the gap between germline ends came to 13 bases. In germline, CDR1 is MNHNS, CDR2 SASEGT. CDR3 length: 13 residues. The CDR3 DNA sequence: TGTGCCAGCAATCGAGGGGAGAGCACTGAAGCTTTCTTT. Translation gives CASNRGESTEAFF.

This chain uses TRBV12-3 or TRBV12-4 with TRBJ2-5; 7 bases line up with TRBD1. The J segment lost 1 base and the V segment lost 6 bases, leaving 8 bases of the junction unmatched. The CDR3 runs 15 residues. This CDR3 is CASSLNDRVQETQYF. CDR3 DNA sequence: TGTGCCAGCAGCCTTAACGACAGGGTCCAAGAGACCCAGTACTTC.

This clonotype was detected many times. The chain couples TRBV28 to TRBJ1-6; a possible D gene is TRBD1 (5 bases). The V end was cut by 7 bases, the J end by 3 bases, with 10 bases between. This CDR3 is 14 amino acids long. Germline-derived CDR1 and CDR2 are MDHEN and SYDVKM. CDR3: CASNEGLYNSPLHF. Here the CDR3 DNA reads TGTGCCAGCAACGAGGGGCTCTATAATTCACCCCTCCACTTT.

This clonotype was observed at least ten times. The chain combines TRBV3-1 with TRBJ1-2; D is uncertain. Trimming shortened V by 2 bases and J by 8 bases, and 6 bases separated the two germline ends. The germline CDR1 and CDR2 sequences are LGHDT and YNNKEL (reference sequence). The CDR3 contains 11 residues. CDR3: CASSQYMGYTF. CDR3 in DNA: TGTGCCAGCAGCCAATATATGGGCTACACCTTC.

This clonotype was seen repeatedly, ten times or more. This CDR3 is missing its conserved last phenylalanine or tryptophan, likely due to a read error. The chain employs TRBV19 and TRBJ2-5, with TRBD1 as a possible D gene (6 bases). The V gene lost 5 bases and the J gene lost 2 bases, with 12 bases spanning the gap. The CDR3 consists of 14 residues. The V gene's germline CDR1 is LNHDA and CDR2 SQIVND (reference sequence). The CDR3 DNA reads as TGTGCCAGTAGTCTACAGGGTAGGCAAGAGACCCAGTACCTC. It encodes CASSLQGRQETQYL.

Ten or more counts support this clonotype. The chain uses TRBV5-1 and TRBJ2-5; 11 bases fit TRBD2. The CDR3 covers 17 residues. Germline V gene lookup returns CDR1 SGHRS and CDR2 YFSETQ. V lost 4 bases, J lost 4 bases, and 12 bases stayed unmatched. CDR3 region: CASSKGLAEFSGETQYF. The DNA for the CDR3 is TGCGCCAGCAGCAAGGGACTAGCGGAATTCTCCGGAGAGACCCAGTACTTC.

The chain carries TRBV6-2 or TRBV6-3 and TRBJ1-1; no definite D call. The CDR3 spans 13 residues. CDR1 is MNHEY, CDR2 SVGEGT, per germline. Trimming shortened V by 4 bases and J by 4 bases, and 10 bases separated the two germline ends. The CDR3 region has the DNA TGTGCCAGCAGTTCGGGGTGGACCACTGAAGCTTTCTTT. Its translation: CASSSGWTTEAFF.

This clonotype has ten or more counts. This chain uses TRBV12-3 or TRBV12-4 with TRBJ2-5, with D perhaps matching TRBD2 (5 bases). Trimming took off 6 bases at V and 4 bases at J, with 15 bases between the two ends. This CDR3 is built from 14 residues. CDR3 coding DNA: TGTGCCAGCAGCCCCTCGGGATTGGGAGAGACCCAGTACTTC. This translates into CASSPSGLGETQYF.

The CDR3 region is CASSYGRLLRGVAFF. The CDR3 coding sequence is TGTGCCAGCAGTTACGGGCGACTCCTAAGGGGGGTGGCTTTCTTT. V and J are TRBV6-5 and TRBJ1-1; possibly TRBD1 for D (6 bases). The CDR3 spans 15 residues. V gave up 2 bases and J gave up 11 bases, with 21 bases separating them. Germline CDR1 reads MNHEY; CDR2 reads SVGAGI.

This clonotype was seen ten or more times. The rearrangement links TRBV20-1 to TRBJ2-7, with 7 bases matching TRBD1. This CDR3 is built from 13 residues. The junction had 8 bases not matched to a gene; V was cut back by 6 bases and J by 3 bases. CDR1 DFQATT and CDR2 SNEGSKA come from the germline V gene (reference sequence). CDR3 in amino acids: CSARPGQNYEQYF. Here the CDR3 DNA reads TGCAGTGCCAGACCGGGACAGAACTACGAGCAGTACTTC.

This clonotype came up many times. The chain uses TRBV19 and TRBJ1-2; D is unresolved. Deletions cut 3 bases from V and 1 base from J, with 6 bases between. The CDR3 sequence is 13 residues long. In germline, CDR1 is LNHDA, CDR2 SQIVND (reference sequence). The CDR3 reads CASSIPGNYGYTF. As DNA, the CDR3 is TGTGCCAGTAGTATCCCGGGTAACTATGGCTACACCTTC.

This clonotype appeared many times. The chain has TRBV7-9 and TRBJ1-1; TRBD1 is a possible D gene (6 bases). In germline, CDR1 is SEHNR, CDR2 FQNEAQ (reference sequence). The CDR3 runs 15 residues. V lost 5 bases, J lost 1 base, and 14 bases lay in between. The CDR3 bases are TGTGCCAGCAGCCCCCCGGGGGCGAAGAACACTGAAGCTTTCTTT. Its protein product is CASSPPGAKNTEAFF.